These 29 T cell receptor beta chains came from one sample sequenced in a study of shared clonotypes between healthy human individuals. Libraries were prepared by immunoSEQ multiplex PCR; TCRdb keeps only in-frame clonotypes and omits some of them. The table shows 1,500,000 or so clones, with about 98.5% occurring only once. The sequencing input was naive CD4+ T cells sorted from blood. Subset noted: CD45RA+ positively selected. The receptor source for this set is a man aged 30 to 45 in good health.

V and J are TRBV6-1 and TRBJ1-5; tentatively, D is TRBD1 (5 bases). From germline, CDR1 is MNHNS and CDR2 SASEGT. V lost 6 bases and J 4 bases, leaving 7 bases between the germline ends. The CDR3 has 12 amino acids. The DNA for the CDR3 is TGTGCCAGCAGGACAGTTAATCAGCCCCAGCATTTT. Encoded protein: CASRTVNQPQHF.

The chain couples TRBV28 to TRBJ2-7, with 10 bases that match TRBD1. V was pared by 3 bases and J by 5 bases, with 4 bases of the junction left unmatched. The CDR3 runs to 14 residues. The germline V gene has CDR1 MDHEN and CDR2 SYDVKM. CDR3 bases: TGTGCCAGCAGTTTGGCGACAGGGGGCGACGAGCAGTACTTC. Protein: CASSLATGGDEQYF.

The rearrangement links TRBV20-1 to TRBJ2-7; D gene uncertain. This CDR3 comprises 10 residues. Germline CDR1 reads DFQATT; CDR2 reads SNEGSKA (reference sequence). Deletions cut 5 bases from V and 6 bases from J, with 8 bases between. CDR3 coding DNA: TGCAGTGCTGCAGGCCCCGAGCAGTACTTC. It yields the protein CSAAGPEQYF.

The gene calls are TRBV18 and TRBJ1-3; D is unresolved. The germline V gene encodes CDR1 KGHSH and CDR2 LQKENI. The CDR3 contains 14 residues. V dropped 3 bases and J dropped 5 bases, with 11 bases sitting between them. The CDR3 nucleotides are TGTGCCAGCTCACCTTCGGTAAACCGAAACACCATATATTTT. Protein: CASSPSVNRNTIYF.

The genes are TRBV9 and TRBJ2-3; D is undetermined. This CDR3 is built from 14 residues. Germline V gene lookup returns CDR1 SGDLS and CDR2 YYNGEE. V was clipped by 5 bases and J by 2 bases, with 12 bases between them. CDR3 sequence: CASSPSKNTDTQYF. Written as DNA, the CDR3 is TGTGCCAGCAGTCCTTCCAAAAACACAGATACGCAGTATTTT.

The chain recombines TRBV6-5 with TRBJ1-1; tentatively, D is TRBD1 (5 bases). Germline V gene data show CDR1 as MNHEY and CDR2 as SVGAGI. Trimming pared 0 bases from V and 3 bases from J, leaving 8 bases between. The CDR3 totals 14 residues. In DNA, the CDR3 is TGTGCCAGCAGTTACTCGTCCAGGGACACTGAAGCTTTCTTT. Amino acids: CASSYSSRDTEAFF.

The chain recombines TRBV28 with TRBJ1-4, with D possibly TRBD1 on 6 matching bases. In germline, CDR1 is MDHEN, CDR2 SYDVKM. The CDR3 runs 16 residues. Trimming shortened V by 5 bases and J by 3 bases, and 16 bases separated the two germline ends. This chain's CDR3 is CASSISDRLANEKLFF. In DNA, the CDR3 is TGTGCCAGCAGTATTTCAGACAGGCTAGCTAATGAAAAACTGTTTTTT.

The rearrangement joins TRBV5-1 to TRBJ2-1; D is undetermined. The CDR3 is 15 residues long. V lost 6 bases, J lost 0 bases, and 13 bases lay in between. Germline-derived CDR1 and CDR2 are SGHRS and YFSETQ. CDR3 in amino acids: CASNPEPSSYNEQFF. In DNA, the CDR3 is TGCGCCAGCAATCCGGAGCCCAGCTCCTACAATGAGCAGTTCTTC.

Here the CDR3 DNA reads TGCGCCAGCAGCCCACGACAGGGTATGGGGCAGCAGTACTTC. It translates to CASSPRQGMGQQYF. V usage is TRBV4-1 and J usage is TRBJ2-7; the match to TRBD1 covers 7 bases. Germline assignment: CDR1 MGHRA and CDR2 YSYEKL. The CDR3 has 14 amino acids. V lost 4 bases, J lost 8 bases, and 11 bases stayed unmatched.

This clone was seen just once. The rearrangement uses TRBV9 and TRBJ2-1, with 9 bases aligning to TRBD2. Germline CDR1 SGDLS, CDR2 YYNGEE. J gave up 5 bases and V 3 bases, and 3 bases lay outside the gene matches. The length of the CDR3 is 14 residues. Here the CDR3 reads CASSERLADNEQFF. CDR3 DNA sequence: TGTGCCAGCAGCGAACGACTAGCGGACAATGAGCAGTTCTTC.

In DNA, the CDR3 is TGTGCCAGCAGTGAAAATCGGGCGGTCCAAGAGACCCAGTACTTC. It yields the protein CASSENRAVQETQYF. The V call is TRBV6-1, the J call TRBJ2-5, with no clear D. Germline values: CDR1 MNHNS, CDR2 SASEGT. CDR3 length: 15 residues. Trimming shortened V by 2 bases and J by 1 base, and 11 bases separated the two germline ends.

V gene TRBV5-1 combines with J gene TRBJ2-7; D is perhaps TRBD1 or TRBD2 (5 bases each). Germline CDR1 reads SGHRS; CDR2 reads YFSETQ. This CDR3 is built from 15 residues. Trimming removed 0 bases from V and 2 bases from J, with 12 bases in between. The CDR3 coding sequence is TGCGCCAGCAGCTTGGGGGACCCTAGCCCCTACGAGCAGTACTTC. This translates into CASSLGDPSPYEQYF.

The chain recombines TRBV2 with TRBJ2-1; D gene uncertain. The CDR3 spans 13 residues. Trimming cost V 1 base and J 4 bases, with 5 bases left between them. CDR1 SNHLY and CDR2 FYNNEI come from the germline V gene. This chain's CDR3 is CASSEGQYNEQFF. In DNA form, the CDR3 reads TGTGCCAGCAGTGAAGGGCAATACAATGAGCAGTTCTTC.

The chain employs TRBV19 and TRBJ1-5; D uncertain. The ends were cut back, 7 bases at V and 2 bases at J, with 15 bases in the middle. This CDR3 region has 15 residues. Looked up from germline, CDR1 is LNHDA and CDR2 is SQIVND (reference sequence). In DNA, the CDR3 is TGTGCCAGTACCAAAGTAATCACAGGCAATCAGCCCCAGCATTTT. The encoded protein is CASTKVITGNQPQHF.

The CDR3 reads CASSIGGGLAGGTDTQYF. The CDR3 DNA reads TGCGCCAGTAGTATTGGGGGAGGACTAGCGGGAGGTACAGATACGCAGTATTTT. The chain carries TRBV4-1 and TRBJ2-3, with 14 bases fitting TRBD2. The J segment lost 3 bases and the V segment lost 9 bases, leaving 14 bases of the junction unmatched. This CDR3 has 18 amino acids. Germline V gene sequence: CDR1 MGHRA, CDR2 YSYEKL.

CDR3 coding DNA: TGCAGCGGGCTTTACACTGAAGCTTTCTTT. This sequence encodes CSGLYTEAFF. The chain couples TRBV29-1 to TRBJ1-1; no firm D call. The CDR3 extends over 10 amino acids. CDR1 is SQVTM, CDR2 ANQGSEA, per germline. Trimming took off 7 bases at V and 3 bases at J, with 6 bases between the two ends.

The chain links TRBV5-1 to TRBJ2-7; no definite D call. Deletions cut 5 bases from V and 3 bases from J, with 18 bases between. Germline-derived CDR1 and CDR2 are SGHRS and YFSETQ. There are 15 residues in the CDR3. The CDR3 DNA sequence: TGCGCCAGCAGGTCGCATAATCCAACCAACTACGAGCAGTACTTC. Amino acid sequence: CASRSHNPTNYEQYF.

The V and J genes are TRBV5-1 and TRBJ1-1; no clear D gene. The CDR3 covers 13 residues. Between the trimmed V and J ends, which lost 1 base and 3 bases, there was a span of 7 bases. Germline V gene sequence: CDR1 SGHRS, CDR2 YFSETQ. This CDR3 reads CASSLHTDTEAFF. The CDR3 DNA sequence: TGCGCCAGCAGCTTGCACACCGACACTGAAGCTTTCTTT. Full variable domain (outside the CDR3, taken from reference TRBV5-1 and TRBJ1-1): KAGVTQTPRYLIKTRGQQVTLSCSPISGHRSVSWYQQTPGQGLQFLFEYFSETQRNKGNFPGRFSGRQFSNSRSEMNVSTLELGDSALYLCASSLHTDTEAFFGQGTRLTVV.

This chain joins TRBV30 and TRBJ2-7, with TRBD2 identical over 8 bases. After removal of 3 bases from V and 2 bases from J, the junction contained 9 bases not matched to a gene. Germline CDR1 is GTSNPN and CDR2 is SVGIG (reference sequence). The CDR3 consists of 15 residues. CDR3 DNA sequence: TGTGCCTGGAGCCCCGGGAGGGCCCTCCCCTACGAGCAGTACTTC. Translation gives CAWSPGRALPYEQYF.

This chain uses TRBV19 with TRBJ2-3; 13 nucleotides match TRBD2. V trimming: 2 bases; J trimming: 7 bases; junction bases outside the gene matches: 3. Germline CDR1 LNHDA, CDR2 SQIVND (reference sequence). CDR3 length equals 15 residues. The CDR3 nucleotides are TGTGCCAGTAGTATAACTAGCGGGAGGGCCTATACGCAGTATTTT. Translating it yields CASSITSGRAYTQYF. The full variable domain, its missing parts supplied by reference TRBV19 and TRBJ2-3, is DGGITQSPKYLFRKEGQNVTLSCEQNLNHDAMYWYRQDPGQGLRLIYYSQIVNDFQKGDIAEGYSVSREKKESFPLTVTSAQKNPTAFYLCASSITSGRAYTQYFGPGTRLTVL.

This chain links TRBV29-1 with TRBJ2-2, with TRBD2 matching over 8 bases. The CDR3 is made up of 15 amino acids. V was pared by 4 bases and J by 4 bases, with 8 bases of the junction left unmatched. Germline V gene sequence: CDR1 SQVTM, CDR2 ANQGSEA. The CDR3 sequence is CSVAGAGGGTGELFF. In DNA, the CDR3 is TGCAGCGTTGCAGGGGCGGGAGGCGGCACCGGGGAGCTGTTTTTT.

In this sample, this clone turned up once. This chain uses TRBV5-1 with TRBJ2-2; 8 positions agree with TRBD1. Germline V gives CDR1 SGHRS, CDR2 YFSETQ. The V and J ends lost 4 bases and 4 bases, in that order; junction bases with no gene match: 12. The CDR3 sequence is 17 residues long. In DNA form, the CDR3 reads TGCGCCAGCAGCCGACAGACACTCAGGGGGCGCACCGGGGAGCTGTTTTTT. It translates to CASSRQTLRGRTGELFF.

The chain links TRBV28 to TRBJ2-5; the D gene is possibly TRBD1 (5 bases). The CDR3 consists of 13 residues. Deletions cut 6 bases from V and 4 bases from J, with 12 bases between. Germline CDR1 reads MDHEN; CDR2 reads SYDVKM. This CDR3 reads CASRLLRAETQYF. CDR3 DNA: TGTGCCAGCAGACTTCTCAGGGCAGAGACCCAGTACTTC.

The chain couples TRBV29-1 to TRBJ1-2; D gene uncertain. Germline CDR1 SQVTM, CDR2 ANQGSEA. The ends were cut back, 6 bases at V and 5 bases at J, with 10 bases in the middle. There are 11 residues in the CDR3. The CDR3 coding sequence is TGCAGCGTCGACGGCGGGTATGGCTACACCTTC. Translation gives CSVDGGYGYTF.

This chain joins TRBV6-6 and TRBJ1-2; D possibly corresponds to TRBD1 (5 bases). The CDR3 covers 13 residues. The germline V gene has CDR1 MNHNY and CDR2 SVGAGI (reference sequence). V lost 2 bases to trimming and J lost 6 bases, with 10 bases between them. The chain's CDR3 is CASSYVTVHGYTF. CDR3 sequence (DNA): TGTGCCAGCAGTTACGTGACAGTGCATGGCTACACCTTC.

This clone has only one observation. The gene calls are TRBV30 and TRBJ2-1; 9 nucleotides line up with TRBD2. Germline V gives CDR1 GTSNPN, CDR2 SVGIG (reference sequence). This CDR3 is 13 amino acids long. CDR3 in DNA: TGTATCCAGGCGGGAGGGCCGGTCAATGAGCAGTTCTTC. Protein sequence: CIQAGGPVNEQFF. Supplemented by reference TRBV30 and TRBJ2-1, the full variable domain reads SQTIHQWPATLVQPVGSPLSLECTVEGTSNPNLYWYRQAAGRGLQLLFYSVGIGQISSEVPQNLSASRPQDRQFILSSKKLLLSDSGFYLCIQAGGPVNEQFFGPGTRLTVL.

Of note for this clone: Other DNA sequences in this sample translate to the same CDR3. The chain joins TRBV5-5 to TRBJ2-1; D is uncertain. The germline V gene encodes CDR1 SGHKS and CDR2 YYEKEE (reference sequence). The CDR3 contains 15 residues. V lost 0 bases, J lost 0 bases, and 7 bases lay in between. The chain's CDR3 is CASSLDRSSYNEQFF. In DNA form, the CDR3 reads TGTGCCAGCAGCTTGGATAGGTCCTCCTACAATGAGCAGTTCTTC.

The genes are TRBV5-1 and TRBJ2-7; 8 bases map to TRBD1. The CDR3 extends over 16 amino acids. V was clipped by 4 bases and J by 4 bases; unmatched bases: 13. Looked up from germline, CDR1 is SGHRS and CDR2 is YFSETQ. CDR3 region: CASSGGQVLFSYEQYF. The CDR3 DNA is TGCGCCAGCAGCGGGGGACAGGTACTTTTTAGTTACGAGCAGTACTTC. The full variable domain, in which reference TRBV5-1 and TRBJ2-7 provide the parts outside the CDR3, is KAGVTQTPRYLIKTRGQQVTLSCSPISGHRSVSWYQQTPGQGLQFLFEYFSETQRNKGNFPGRFSGRQFSNSRSEMNVSTLELGDSALYLCASSGGQVLFSYEQYFGPGTRLTVT.

This clone was seen once. The gene calls are TRBV2 and TRBJ2-1; 10 bases map to TRBD2. V was clipped by 6 bases and J by 6 bases; unmatched bases: 11. The CDR3 contains 16 residues. Germline V gene sequence: CDR1 SNHLY, CDR2 FYNNEI. The CDR3 loop is CASRKERTSGVNEQFF. The CDR3 DNA sequence: TGTGCCAGCAGGAAGGAGAGGACTAGCGGAGTCAATGAGCAGTTCTTC.